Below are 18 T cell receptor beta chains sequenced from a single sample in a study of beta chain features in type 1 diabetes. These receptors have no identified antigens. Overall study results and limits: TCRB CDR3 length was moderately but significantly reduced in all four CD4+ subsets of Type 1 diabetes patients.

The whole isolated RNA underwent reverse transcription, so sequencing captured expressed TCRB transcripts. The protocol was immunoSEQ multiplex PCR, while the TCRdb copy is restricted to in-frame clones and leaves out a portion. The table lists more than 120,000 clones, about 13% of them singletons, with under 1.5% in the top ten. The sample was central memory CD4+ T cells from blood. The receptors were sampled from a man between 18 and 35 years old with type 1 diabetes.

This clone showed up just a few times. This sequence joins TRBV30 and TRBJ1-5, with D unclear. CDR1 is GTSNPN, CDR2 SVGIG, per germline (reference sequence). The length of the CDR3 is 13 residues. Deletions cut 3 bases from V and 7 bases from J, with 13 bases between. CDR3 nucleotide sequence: TGTGCCTGGAGCCCAATGGGAGGCCAGCCCCAGCATTTT. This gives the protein CAWSPMGGQPQHF. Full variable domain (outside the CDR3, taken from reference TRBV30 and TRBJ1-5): SQTIHQWPATLVQPVGSPLSLECTVEGTSNPNLYWYRQAAGRGLQLLFYSVGIGQISSEVPQNLSASRPQDRQFILSSKKLLLSDSGFYLCAWSPMGGQPQHFGDGTRLSIL.

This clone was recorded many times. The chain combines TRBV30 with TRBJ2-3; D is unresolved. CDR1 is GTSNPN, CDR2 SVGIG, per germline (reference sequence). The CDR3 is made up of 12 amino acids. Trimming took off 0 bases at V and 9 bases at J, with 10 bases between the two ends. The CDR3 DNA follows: TGTGCCTGGAGTGTAGCAGGAAAAACGCAGTATTTT. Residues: CAWSVAGKTQYF.

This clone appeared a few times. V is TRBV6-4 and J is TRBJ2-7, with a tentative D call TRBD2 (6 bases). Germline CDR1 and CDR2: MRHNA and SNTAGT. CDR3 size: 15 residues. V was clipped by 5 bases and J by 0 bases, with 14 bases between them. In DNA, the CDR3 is TGTGCCAGCAGTCGGACGGGGGATAACTCCTACGAGCAGTACTTC. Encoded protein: CASSRTGDNSYEQYF.

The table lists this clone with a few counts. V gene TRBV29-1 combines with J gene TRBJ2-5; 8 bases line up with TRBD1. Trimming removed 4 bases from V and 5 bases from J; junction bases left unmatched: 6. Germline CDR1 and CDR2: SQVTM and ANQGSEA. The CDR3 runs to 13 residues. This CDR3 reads CSVARGLRETQYF. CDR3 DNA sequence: TGCAGCGTTGCCAGGGGGCTCAGGGAGACCCAGTACTTC.

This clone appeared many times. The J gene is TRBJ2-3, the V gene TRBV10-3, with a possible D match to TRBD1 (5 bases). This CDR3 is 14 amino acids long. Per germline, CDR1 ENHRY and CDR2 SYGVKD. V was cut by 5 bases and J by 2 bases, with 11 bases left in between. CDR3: CAISPSDTTDTQYF. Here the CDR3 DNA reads TGTGCCATCAGTCCATCGGACACCACAGATACGCAGTATTTT.

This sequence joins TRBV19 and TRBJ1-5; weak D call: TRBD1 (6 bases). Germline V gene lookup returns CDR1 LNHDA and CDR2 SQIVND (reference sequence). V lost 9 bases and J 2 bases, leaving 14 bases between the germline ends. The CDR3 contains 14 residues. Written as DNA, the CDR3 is TGTGCCAGCACAGGGATGGTAGGCAATCAGCCCCAGCATTTT. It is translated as CASTGMVGNQPQHF.

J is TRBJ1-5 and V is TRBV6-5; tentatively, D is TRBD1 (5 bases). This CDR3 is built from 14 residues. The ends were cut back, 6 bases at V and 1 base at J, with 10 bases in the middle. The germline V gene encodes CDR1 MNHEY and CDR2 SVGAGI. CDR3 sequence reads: CASRSTESNQPQHF. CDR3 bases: TGTGCCAGCAGGTCGACAGAGAGCAATCAGCCCCAGCATTTT.

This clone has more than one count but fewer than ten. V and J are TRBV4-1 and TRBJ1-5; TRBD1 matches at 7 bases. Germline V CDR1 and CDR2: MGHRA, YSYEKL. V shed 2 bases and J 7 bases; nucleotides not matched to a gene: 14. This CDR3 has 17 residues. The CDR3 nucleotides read TGCGCCAGCAGCCAATTAATCGGTCGACAGGGCGACCAGCCCCAGCATTTT. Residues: CASSQLIGRQGDQPQHF.

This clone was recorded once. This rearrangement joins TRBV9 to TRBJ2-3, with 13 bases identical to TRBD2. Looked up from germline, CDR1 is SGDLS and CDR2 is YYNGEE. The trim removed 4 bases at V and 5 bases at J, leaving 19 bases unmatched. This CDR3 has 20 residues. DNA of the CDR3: TGTGCCAGCAGCCCTTCCGGGGGAGGATGGACTAGCGGGGGTGAAGATACGCAGTATTTT. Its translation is CASSPSGGGWTSGGEDTQYF. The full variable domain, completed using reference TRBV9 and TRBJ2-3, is DSGVTQTPKHLITATGQRVTLRCSPRSGDLSVYWYQQSLDQGLQFLIQYYNGEERAKGNILERFSAQQFPDLHSELNLSSLELGDSALYFCASSPSGGGWTSGGEDTQYFGPGTRLTVL.

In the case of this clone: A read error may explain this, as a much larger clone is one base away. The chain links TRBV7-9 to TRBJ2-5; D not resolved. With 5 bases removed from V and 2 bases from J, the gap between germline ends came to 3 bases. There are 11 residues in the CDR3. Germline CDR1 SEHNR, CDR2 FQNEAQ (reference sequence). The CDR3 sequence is CASSPQETQYF. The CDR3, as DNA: TGTGCCAGCAGCCCACAAGAGACCCAGTACTTC.

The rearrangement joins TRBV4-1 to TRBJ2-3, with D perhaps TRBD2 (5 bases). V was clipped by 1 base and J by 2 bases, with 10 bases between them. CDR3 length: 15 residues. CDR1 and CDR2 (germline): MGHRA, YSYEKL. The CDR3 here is CASSQVGETTDTQYF. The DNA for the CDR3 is TGCGCCAGCAGCCAAGTTGGGGAGACCACAGATACGCAGTATTTT.

The CDR3 here is CASSRGSEQYF. The DNA for the CDR3 is TGTGCCAGCAGTAGAGGGTCCGAGCAGTACTTC. V is TRBV6-5 and J is TRBJ2-7; D is possibly TRBD2 (5 bases). V was shortened by 5 bases and J by 6 bases, with 8 bases between the two germline ends. The CDR3 totals 11 residues. Germline CDR1 reads MNHEY; CDR2 reads SVGAGI.

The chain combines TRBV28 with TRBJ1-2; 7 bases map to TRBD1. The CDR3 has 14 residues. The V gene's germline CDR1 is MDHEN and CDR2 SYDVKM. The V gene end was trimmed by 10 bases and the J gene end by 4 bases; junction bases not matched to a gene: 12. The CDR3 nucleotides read TGTGCCACCGGAACAGGGGCGGACACCTATGGCTACACCTTC. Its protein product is CATGTGADTYGYTF.

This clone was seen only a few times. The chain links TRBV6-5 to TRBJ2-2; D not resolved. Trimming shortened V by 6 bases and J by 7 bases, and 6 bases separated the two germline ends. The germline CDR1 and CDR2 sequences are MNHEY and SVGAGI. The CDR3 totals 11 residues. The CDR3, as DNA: TGTGCCAGCAGAGCTGACGGGGAGCTGTTTTTT. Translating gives CASRADGELFF.

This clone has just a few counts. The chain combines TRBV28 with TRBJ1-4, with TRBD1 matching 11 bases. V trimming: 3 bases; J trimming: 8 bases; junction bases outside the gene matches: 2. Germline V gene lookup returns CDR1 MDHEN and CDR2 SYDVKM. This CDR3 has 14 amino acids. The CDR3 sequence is CASSLDRGREKLFF. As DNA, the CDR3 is TGTGCCAGCAGTTTGGACAGGGGGCGCGAAAAACTGTTTTTT.

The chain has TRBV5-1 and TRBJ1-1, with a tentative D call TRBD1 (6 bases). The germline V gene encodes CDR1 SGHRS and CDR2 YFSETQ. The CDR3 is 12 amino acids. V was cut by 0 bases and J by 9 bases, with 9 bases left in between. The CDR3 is CASSLEGEKAFF. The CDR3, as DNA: TGCGCCAGCAGCTTGGAGGGGGAGAAAGCTTTCTTT.

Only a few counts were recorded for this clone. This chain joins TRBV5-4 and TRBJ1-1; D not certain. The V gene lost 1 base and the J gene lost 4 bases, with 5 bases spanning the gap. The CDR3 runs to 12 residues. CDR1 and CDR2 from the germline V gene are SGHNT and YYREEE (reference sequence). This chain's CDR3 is CASSLRSTEAFF. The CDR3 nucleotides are TGTGCCAGCAGCTTGCGTAGCACTGAAGCTTTCTTT.

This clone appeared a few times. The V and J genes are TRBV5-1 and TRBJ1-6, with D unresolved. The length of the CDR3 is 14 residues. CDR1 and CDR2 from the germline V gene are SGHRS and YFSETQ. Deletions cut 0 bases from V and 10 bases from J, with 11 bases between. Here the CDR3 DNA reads TGCGCCAGCAGCTTGGGAACGGCGGGCTCACCCCTCCACTTT. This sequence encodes CASSLGTAGSPLHF. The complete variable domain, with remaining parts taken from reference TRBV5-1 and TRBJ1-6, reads KAGVTQTPRYLIKTRGQQVTLSCSPISGHRSVSWYQQTPGQGLQFLFEYFSETQRNKGNFPGRFSGRQFSNSRSEMNVSTLELGDSALYLCASSLGTAGSPLHFGNGTRLTVT.